The T cell receptor beta chain described here comes from a study of T cells in Graves' hyperthyroidism and ophthalmopathy. The V segment lost 1 base and the J segment 2 bases; nucleotides outside the gene matches: 5. This CDR3 has 16 residues. The germline CDR1 and CDR2 sequences are LNHNV and YYDKDF (reference sequence). Amplified TCR beta CDR3 regions came from RNA transcripts. First-round RT-PCR targeting the TCR CDR3 was performed with the HTBI primer set. TCRdb recomputed calls from the multiplex PCR reads with MiXCR, one row per CDR3 protein. In the table there are 250,000 to 350,000 distinct CDR3 sequences, approximately 15% of which are singletons.

This sequence originates from a man aged 30 to 39 with Graves' hyperthyroidism. Input material: blood. The V and J genes are TRBV15 and TRBJ1-3, with 7 positions matching TRBD1. The CDR3, as DNA: TGTGCCACCAGCAGAGGGGGGACAGCAGCTGGAAACACCATATATTTT. The encoded protein is CATSRGGTAAGNTIYF.